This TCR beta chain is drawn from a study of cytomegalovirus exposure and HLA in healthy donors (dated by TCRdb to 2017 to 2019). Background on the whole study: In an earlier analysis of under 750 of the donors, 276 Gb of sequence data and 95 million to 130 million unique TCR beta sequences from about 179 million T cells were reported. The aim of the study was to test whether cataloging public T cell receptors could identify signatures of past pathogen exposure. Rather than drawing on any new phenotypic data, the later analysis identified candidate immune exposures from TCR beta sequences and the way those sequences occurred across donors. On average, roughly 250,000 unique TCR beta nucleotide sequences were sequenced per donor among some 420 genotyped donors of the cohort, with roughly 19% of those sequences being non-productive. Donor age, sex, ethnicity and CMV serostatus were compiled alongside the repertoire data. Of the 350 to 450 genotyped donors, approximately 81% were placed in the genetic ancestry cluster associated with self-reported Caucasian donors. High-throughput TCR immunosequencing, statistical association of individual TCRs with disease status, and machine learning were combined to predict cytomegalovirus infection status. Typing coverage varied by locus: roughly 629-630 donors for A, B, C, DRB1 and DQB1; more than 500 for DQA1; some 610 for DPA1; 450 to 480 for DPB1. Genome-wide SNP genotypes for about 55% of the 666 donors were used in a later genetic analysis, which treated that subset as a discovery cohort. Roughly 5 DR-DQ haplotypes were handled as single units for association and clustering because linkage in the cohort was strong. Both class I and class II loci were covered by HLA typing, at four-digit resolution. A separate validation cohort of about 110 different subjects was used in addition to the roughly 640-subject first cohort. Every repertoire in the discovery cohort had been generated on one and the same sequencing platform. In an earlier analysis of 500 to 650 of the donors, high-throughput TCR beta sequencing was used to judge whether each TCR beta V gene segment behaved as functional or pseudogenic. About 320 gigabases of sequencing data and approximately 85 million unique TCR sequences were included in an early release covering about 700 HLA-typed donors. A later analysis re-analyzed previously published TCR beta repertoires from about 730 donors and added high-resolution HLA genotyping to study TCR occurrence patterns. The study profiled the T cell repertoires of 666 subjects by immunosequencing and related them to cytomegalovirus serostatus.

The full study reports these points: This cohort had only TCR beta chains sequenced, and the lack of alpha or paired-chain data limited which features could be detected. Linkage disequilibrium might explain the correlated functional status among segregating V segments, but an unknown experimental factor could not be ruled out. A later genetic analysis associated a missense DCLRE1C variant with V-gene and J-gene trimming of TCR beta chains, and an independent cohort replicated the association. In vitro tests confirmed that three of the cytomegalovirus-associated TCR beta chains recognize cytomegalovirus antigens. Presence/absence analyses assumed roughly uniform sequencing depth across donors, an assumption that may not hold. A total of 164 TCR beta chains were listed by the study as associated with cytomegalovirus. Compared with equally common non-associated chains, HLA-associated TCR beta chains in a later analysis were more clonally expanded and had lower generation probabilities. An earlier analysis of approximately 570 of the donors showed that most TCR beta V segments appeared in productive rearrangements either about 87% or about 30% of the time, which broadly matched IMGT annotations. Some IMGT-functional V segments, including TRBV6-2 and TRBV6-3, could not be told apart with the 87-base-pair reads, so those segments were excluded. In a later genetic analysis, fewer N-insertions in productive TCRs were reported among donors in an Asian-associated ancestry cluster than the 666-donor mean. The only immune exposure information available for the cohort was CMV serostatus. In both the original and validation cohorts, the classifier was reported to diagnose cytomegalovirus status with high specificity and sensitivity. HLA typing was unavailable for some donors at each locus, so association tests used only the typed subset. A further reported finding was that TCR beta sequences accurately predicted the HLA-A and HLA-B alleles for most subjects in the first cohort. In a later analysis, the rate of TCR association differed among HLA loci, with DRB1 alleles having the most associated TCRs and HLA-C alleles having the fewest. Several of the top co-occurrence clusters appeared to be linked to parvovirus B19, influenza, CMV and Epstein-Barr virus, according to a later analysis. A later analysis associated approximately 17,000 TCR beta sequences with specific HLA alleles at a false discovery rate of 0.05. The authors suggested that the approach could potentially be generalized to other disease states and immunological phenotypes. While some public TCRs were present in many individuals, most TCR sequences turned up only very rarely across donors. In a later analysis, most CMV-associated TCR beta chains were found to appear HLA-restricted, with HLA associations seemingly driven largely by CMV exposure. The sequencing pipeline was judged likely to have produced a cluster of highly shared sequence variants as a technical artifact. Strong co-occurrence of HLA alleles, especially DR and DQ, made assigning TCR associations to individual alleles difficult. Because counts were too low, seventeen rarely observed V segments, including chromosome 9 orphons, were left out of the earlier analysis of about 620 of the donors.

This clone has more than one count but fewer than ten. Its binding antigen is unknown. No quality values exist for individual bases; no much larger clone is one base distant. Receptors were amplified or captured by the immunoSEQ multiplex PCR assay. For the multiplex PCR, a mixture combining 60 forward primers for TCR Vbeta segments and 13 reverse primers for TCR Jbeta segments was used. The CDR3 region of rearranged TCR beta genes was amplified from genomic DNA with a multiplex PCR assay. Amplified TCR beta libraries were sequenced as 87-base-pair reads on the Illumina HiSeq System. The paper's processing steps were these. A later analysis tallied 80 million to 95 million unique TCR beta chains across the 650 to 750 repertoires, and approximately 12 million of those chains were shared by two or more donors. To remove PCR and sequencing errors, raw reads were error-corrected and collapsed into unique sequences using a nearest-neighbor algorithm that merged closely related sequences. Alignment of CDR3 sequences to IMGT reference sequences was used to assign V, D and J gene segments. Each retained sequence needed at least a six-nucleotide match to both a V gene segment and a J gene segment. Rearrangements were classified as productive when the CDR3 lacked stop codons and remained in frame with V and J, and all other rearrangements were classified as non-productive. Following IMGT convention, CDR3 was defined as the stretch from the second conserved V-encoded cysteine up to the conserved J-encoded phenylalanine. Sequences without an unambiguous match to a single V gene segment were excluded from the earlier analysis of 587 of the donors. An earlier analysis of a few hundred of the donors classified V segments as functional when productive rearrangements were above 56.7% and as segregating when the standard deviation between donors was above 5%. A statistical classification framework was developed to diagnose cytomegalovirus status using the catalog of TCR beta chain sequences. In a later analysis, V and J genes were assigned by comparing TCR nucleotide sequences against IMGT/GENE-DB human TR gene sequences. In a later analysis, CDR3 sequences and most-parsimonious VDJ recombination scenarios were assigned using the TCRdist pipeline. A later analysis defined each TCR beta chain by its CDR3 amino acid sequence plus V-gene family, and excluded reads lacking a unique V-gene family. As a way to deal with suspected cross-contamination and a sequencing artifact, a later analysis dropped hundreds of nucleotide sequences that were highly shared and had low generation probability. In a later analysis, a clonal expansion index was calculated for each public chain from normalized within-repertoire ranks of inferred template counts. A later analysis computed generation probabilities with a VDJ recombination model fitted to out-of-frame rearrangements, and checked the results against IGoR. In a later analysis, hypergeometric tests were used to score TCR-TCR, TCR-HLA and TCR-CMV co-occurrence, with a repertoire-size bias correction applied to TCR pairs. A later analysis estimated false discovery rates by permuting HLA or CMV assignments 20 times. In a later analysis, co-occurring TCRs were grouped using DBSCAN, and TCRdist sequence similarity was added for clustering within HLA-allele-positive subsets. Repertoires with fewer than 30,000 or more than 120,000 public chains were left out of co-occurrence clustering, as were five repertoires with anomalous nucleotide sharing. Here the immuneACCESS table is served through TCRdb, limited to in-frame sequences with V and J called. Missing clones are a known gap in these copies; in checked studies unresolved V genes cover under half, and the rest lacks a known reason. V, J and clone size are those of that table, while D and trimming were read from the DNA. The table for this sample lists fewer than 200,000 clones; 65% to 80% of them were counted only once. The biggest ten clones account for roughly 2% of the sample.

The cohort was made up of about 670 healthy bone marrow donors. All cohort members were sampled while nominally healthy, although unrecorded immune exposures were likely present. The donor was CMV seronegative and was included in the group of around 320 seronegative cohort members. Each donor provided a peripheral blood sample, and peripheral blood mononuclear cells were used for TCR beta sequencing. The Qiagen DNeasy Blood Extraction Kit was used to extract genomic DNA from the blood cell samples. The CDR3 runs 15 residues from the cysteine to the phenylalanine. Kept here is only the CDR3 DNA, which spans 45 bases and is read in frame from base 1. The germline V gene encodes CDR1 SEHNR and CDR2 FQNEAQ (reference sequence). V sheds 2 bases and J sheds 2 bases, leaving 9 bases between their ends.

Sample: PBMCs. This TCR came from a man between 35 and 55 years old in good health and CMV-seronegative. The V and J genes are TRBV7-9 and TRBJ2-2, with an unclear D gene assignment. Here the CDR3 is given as CASSLNDLNTGELFF. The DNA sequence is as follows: TGTGCCAGCAGCTTAAATGACTTAAACACCGGGGAGCTGTTTTTT. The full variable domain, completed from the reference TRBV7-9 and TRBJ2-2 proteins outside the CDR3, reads DTGVSQNPRHKITKRGQNVTFRCDPISEHNRLYWYRQTLGQGPEFLTYFQNEAQLEKSRLLSDRFSAERPKGSFSTLEIQRTEQGDSAMYLCASSLNDLNTGELFFGEGSRLTVL.